The clone carrying this T cell receptor (beta chain) has just a few counts. No antigen is known for it. The data derive from a study of CD8 T cells in ankylosing spondylitis. Losses at the gene ends were 4 bases for V and 4 bases for J; bases not matched to a gene: 9. Germline V gives CDR1 LGHDT, CDR2 YNNKEL (reference sequence). This CDR3 contains 16 residues. Molecular-barcoded quantitative 5'-RACE produced these TCR beta libraries. TCRdb redid the calling of the 5' RACE reads with MiXCR, one entry per CDR3 protein. The sample gives about 160,000 distinct CDR3 sequences, approximately 10% of which show up once; over 13% is in the top ten. Points from the study as a whole: Significant enrichment of disease-linked clones was reportedly seen in matched ankylosing spondylitis synovial fluid. Prior work had noted some motif variants in reactive arthritis blood and synovial fluid.

The rearrangement uses TRBV3-1 and TRBJ2-1; 8 bases fit TRBD2. The receptor was isolated from a female donor with ankylosing spondylitis or in good health (not recorded which). The sample comprised blood, either unsorted or a sorted T cell fraction (not recorded which). CDR3 residues: CASSRYRTSSYNEQFF. In nucleotides, the CDR3 is TGTGCCAGCAGCCGATACCGGACTAGCAGTTACAATGAGCAGTTCTTC.